Reported below is one T cell receptor beta chain. What it recognizes is unknown. CDR1 is DFQATT and CDR2 is SNEGSKA in the germline V gene (reference sequence). The CDR3 contains 13 residues. V gave up 5 bases and J gave up 0 bases, with 11 bases separating them. This entry comes from a study of early T cells in non-severe SARS-CoV-2 infection. Study in general: With bulk RNA from unsorted whole blood as input, sequencing yielded unpaired chains.

The protocol attached unique molecular identifiers to individual cDNA molecules. Each CDR3 protein gets one entry after TCRdb re-called the 5' RACE reads with MiXCR. The sample lists 70,000 to 85,000 distinct CDR3 sequences, around 10% occurring once. Study-level points and caveats: The matching step, a VDJdb search, favored anti-spike CD8 responses and missed private and CD4 specificities.

The material sequenced was whole blood. The chain combines TRBV20-1 with TRBJ2-7; D unclear. This clonotype was sampled from an adult who was a healthcare worker with PCR-confirmed SARS-CoV-2 infection or an uninfected control (not recorded which). The CDR3, as DNA: TGCAGTGCTCCAGACGGTAGCTCCTACGAGCAGTACTTC. This sequence encodes CSAPDGSSYEQYF.